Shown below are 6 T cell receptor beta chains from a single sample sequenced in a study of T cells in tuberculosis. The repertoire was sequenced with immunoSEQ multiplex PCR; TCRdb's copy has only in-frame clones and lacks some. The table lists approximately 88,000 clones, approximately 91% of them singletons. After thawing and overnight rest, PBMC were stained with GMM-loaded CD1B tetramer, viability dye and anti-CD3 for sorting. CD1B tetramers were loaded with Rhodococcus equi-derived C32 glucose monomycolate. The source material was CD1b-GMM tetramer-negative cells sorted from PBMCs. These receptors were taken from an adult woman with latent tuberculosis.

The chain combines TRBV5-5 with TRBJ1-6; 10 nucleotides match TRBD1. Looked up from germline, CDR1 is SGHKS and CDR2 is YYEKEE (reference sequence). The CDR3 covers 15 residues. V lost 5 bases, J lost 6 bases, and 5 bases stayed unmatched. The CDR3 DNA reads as TGTGCCAGCAGAGGGGGACAGGGGTTTAATTCACCCCTCCACTTT. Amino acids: CASRGGQGFNSPLHF.

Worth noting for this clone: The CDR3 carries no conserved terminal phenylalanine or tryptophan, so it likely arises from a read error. The CDR3 nucleotides read TGTGCCAGCAGTGAATTAAGGCAGGGGCACGGCTACACCCTC. Translated: CASSELRQGHGYTL. The genes are TRBV25-1 and TRBJ1-2; D possibly corresponds to TRBD1 (6 bases). CDR3 length: 14 amino acids. V was shortened by 1 base and J by 8 bases, with 14 bases between the two germline ends. Germline loops: CDR1 MGHDK, CDR2 SYGVNS.

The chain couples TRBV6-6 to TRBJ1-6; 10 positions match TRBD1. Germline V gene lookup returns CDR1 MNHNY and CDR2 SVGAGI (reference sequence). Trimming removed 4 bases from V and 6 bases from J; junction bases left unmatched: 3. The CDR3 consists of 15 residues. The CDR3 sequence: CASSWDRGSNSPLHF. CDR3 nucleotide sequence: TGTGCCAGCAGTTGGGACAGGGGAAGTAATTCACCCCTCCACTTT.

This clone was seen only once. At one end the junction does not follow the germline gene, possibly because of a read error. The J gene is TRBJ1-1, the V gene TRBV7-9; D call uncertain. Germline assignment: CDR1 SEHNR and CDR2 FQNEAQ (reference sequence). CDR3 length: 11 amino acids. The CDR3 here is CASSLDSHPEF. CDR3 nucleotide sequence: TGTGCCAGCAGCTTAGACTCCCACCCGGAGTTT. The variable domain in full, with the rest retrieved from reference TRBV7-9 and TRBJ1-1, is DTGVSQNPRHKITKRGQNVTFRCDPISEHNRLYWYRQTLGQGPEFLTYFQNEAQLEKSRLLSDRFSAERPKGSFSTLEIQRTEQGDSAMYLCASSLDSHPEFGQGTRLTVV.

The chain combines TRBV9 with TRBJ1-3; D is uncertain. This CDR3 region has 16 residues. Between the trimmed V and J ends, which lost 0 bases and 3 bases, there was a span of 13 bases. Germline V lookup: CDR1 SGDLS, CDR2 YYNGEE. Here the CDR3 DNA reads TGTGCCAGCAGCGTAGCTGACGGGATGAATGGAAACACCATATATTTT. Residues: CASSVADGMNGNTIYF.

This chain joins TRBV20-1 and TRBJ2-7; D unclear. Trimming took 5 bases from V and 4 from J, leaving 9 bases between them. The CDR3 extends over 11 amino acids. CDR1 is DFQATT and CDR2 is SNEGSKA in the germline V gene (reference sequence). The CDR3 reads CSAYTSYEQYF. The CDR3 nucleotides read TGCAGTGCTTACACCTCTTACGAGCAGTACTTC.